The 20 T cell receptor beta chains in this list originate from one sample, sequenced in a study of blood T cell repertoires in COVID-19. Assay: immunoSEQ multiplex PCR; the TCRdb copy retains only in-frame clones and omits some. The table includes 250,000 to 300,000 clones, around 88% detected once. Specimen: peripheral blood. The source is an elderly man with acute or convalescent COVID-19.

The chain employs TRBV3-1 (or the pseudogene TRBV3-2) and TRBJ1-2; possibly TRBD1 for D (5 bases). V lost 1 base, J lost 5 bases, and 14 bases lay in between. The CDR3 spans 15 residues. In germline, CDR1 is LGHDT, CDR2 YNNKEL (reference sequence). CDR3 in amino acids: CASSQVLGEGYGYTF. The DNA of the CDR3 is TGTGCCAGCAGCCAAGTTTTGGGGGAGGGGTATGGCTACACCTTC.

This sequence joins TRBV7-2 and TRBJ2-5, with 11 nucleotides matching TRBD1. Germline CDR1 SGHTA, CDR2 FQGNSA. The V segment lost 4 bases and the J segment 4 bases; nucleotides outside the gene matches: 8. The CDR3 sequence is 16 residues long. The CDR3 DNA is TGTGCCAGCAGCTCTTTGCCGGGACAGGGGGGAGAGACCCAGTACTTC. Translating gives CASSSLPGQGGETQYF.

DNA for the CDR3: TGTGCCAGCAGTTACCTAGCCATGAACACTGAAGCTTTCTTT. Amino acids: CASSYLAMNTEAFF. The chain uses TRBV6-6 and TRBJ1-1; D gene unclear. CDR1 is MNHNY and CDR2 is SVGAGI in the germline V gene (reference sequence). This CDR3 region has 14 residues. With 2 bases removed from V and 0 bases from J, the gap between germline ends came to 7 bases.

The chain joins TRBV7-9 to TRBJ2-1; 10 bases align to TRBD1. Trimming removed 6 bases from V and 3 bases from J; junction bases left unmatched: 8. This CDR3 comprises 16 residues. Germline V lookup: CDR1 SEHNR, CDR2 FQNEAQ (reference sequence). The CDR3 bases are TGTGCCAGCAGTCCATGGGGACAGGGGCTCTACAATGAGCAGTTCTTC. Protein: CASSPWGQGLYNEQFF.

This rearrangement joins TRBV19 to TRBJ1-2; TRBD1 matches at 9 bases. CDR3 size: 14 residues. V was pared by 3 bases and J by 7 bases, with 6 bases of the junction left unmatched. Germline CDR1 and CDR2: LNHDA and SQIVND (reference sequence). The CDR3, as DNA: TGTGCCAGTAGTATTGGGACAGGGAATGGTGGCTACACCTTC. Translated, it gives CASSIGTGNGGYTF.

The chain is built from TRBV3-1 (or the pseudogene TRBV3-2) and TRBJ2-5, with D perhaps TRBD2 (5 bases). Deletions cut 4 bases from V and 2 bases from J, with 11 bases between. The CDR3 consists of 14 residues. Per the germline V gene, CDR1 is LGHDT and CDR2 is YNNKEL (reference sequence). The CDR3: CASSLASGQETQYF. The CDR3 DNA reads as TGTGCCAGCAGCCTAGCGAGCGGACAAGAGACCCAGTACTTC.

The CDR3 DNA sequence: TGCGCCAGCAGAAGGCCGTCGGGAACAGATACGCAGTATTTT. It codes for CASRRPSGTDTQYF. This rearrangement joins TRBV5-1 to TRBJ2-3; D might be TRBD2 (5 bases). The ends were cut back, 5 bases at V and 3 bases at J, with 13 bases in the middle. The CDR3 length is 14 residues. From germline, CDR1 is SGHRS and CDR2 YFSETQ.

The chain has TRBV9 and TRBJ2-2; 9 bases map to TRBD2. CDR3 length: 18 residues. CDR1 is SGDLS, CDR2 YYNGEE, per germline. J was trimmed by 4 bases and V by 0 bases; bases with no gene match: 10. The CDR3 loop is CASSVGPLSGGATGELFF. In DNA form, the CDR3 reads TGTGCCAGCAGCGTAGGACCACTTAGCGGGGGAGCCACCGGGGAGCTGTTTTTT.

This sequence joins TRBV11-1 and TRBJ1-1; D unclear. This CDR3 spans 14 amino acids. Germline CDR1 is SGHAT and CDR2 is FQDESV (reference sequence). The V end was cut by 4 bases, the J end by 5 bases, with 14 bases between. CDR3 amino acids: CASSYTALGTEAFF. CDR3 DNA sequence: TGTGCCAGCAGCTATACAGCCCTCGGAACTGAAGCTTTCTTT.

This clone was recorded once. The J gene is TRBJ2-2, the V gene TRBV7-6, with 16 nucleotides matching TRBD2. There are 19 residues in the CDR3. V shed 5 bases, J shed 0 bases, and the junction held 6 bases outside the gene matches. The germline V gene encodes CDR1 SGHVS and CDR2 FNYEAQ. Here the CDR3 DNA reads TGTGCCAGCAGCCGAAAGGGACTAGCGGGGGGGGCGAACACCGGGGAGCTGTTTTTT. Translated, it gives CASSRKGLAGGANTGELFF.

The chain has TRBV6-2 or TRBV6-3 and TRBJ2-1; 8 bases map to TRBD1. CDR3 length: 15 residues. The V segment lost 4 bases and the J segment 7 bases; nucleotides outside the gene matches: 9. Germline V gives CDR1 MNHEY, CDR2 SVGEGT. The CDR3 DNA reads TGTGCCAGCAGTTTGATGACAGGGGTGGGGAATGAGCAGTTCTTC. Translating gives CASSLMTGVGNEQFF.

The chain carries TRBV24-1 and TRBJ2-2; tentative D call: TRBD2 (6 bases). This CDR3 has 16 amino acids. The V gene lost 5 bases and the J gene lost 6 bases, with 18 bases spanning the gap. Germline-derived CDR1 and CDR2 are KGHDR and SFDVKD. The CDR3 DNA is TGTGCCACCAGTGGATTAGCGGAACCGGCGGCCGGGGAGCTGTTTTTT. Translating it yields CATSGLAEPAAGELFF.

The chain joins TRBV5-1 to TRBJ2-7; the match to TRBD1 covers 8 bases. The CDR3 runs to 15 residues. Germline lookup yields CDR1 SGHRS and CDR2 YFSETQ. Trimming took 5 bases from V and 0 from J; bases not matched to a gene: 7. CDR3 in DNA: TGCGCCAGCAGTTCCGGACAGGGCCCCTCCTACGAGCAGTACTTC. Translation: CASSSGQGPSYEQYF. Full variable domain (remainder filled in from reference TRBV5-1 and TRBJ2-7): KAGVTQTPRYLIKTRGQQVTLSCSPISGHRSVSWYQQTPGQGLQFLFEYFSETQRNKGNFPGRFSGRQFSNSRSEMNVSTLELGDSALYLCASSSGQGPSYEQYFGPGTRLTVT.

The chain joins TRBV10-3 to TRBJ2-2, with 11 bases lining up with TRBD2. Germline V gene sequence: CDR1 ENHRY, CDR2 SYGVKD. The J segment lost 5 bases and the V segment lost 2 bases, leaving 4 bases of the junction unmatched. The CDR3 covers 16 residues. CDR3 sequence reads: CAISETSGSSTGELFF. For the CDR3, the DNA is TGTGCCATCAGTGAGACTAGCGGGAGTTCTACCGGGGAGCTGTTTTTT.

This rearrangement joins TRBV5-4 to TRBJ2-2; tentatively, D is TRBD2 (5 bases). Trimming took 4 bases from V and 6 from J, leaving 10 bases between them. This CDR3 is built from 13 residues. CDR1 and CDR2 from the germline V gene are SGHNT and YYREEE (reference sequence). The CDR3 bases are TGTGCCAGCAGCGGCTCTAGCCCCGGGGAGCTGTTTTTT. Translating gives CASSGSSPGELFF.

The CDR3 loop reads CASSSGPGGNQPQHF. The CDR3 DNA sequence: TGTGCCAGCTCATCCGGACCGGGGGGCAATCAGCCCCAGCATTTT. The V gene is TRBV18, the J gene TRBJ1-5; weak D call: TRBD1 (5 bases). The CDR3 totals 15 residues. Germline V gene sequence: CDR1 KGHSH, CDR2 LQKENI. V gave up 5 bases and J gave up 2 bases, with 13 bases separating them.

The DNA of the CDR3 is TGTGCCACCAGGGACAGCTATAGCAATCAGCCCCAGCATTTT. Translating gives CATRDSYSNQPQHF. The chain links TRBV6-5 to TRBJ1-5; 7 bases fit TRBD1. Germline assignment: CDR1 MNHEY and CDR2 SVGAGI. Germline trimming cut 10 bases from V and 0 bases from J; bases unmatched to any gene: 6. The CDR3 is 14 amino acids.

The chain employs TRBV30 and TRBJ1-1, with D perhaps matching TRBD1 (6 bases). V lost 1 base and J 11 bases, leaving 11 bases between the germline ends. The CDR3 runs to 11 residues. CDR1 and CDR2 from the germline V gene are GTSNPN and SVGIG (reference sequence). CDR3 sequence (DNA): TGTGCCTGGAGTGGGGGGCCGTTCGCTTTCTTT. Protein: CAWSGGPFAFF.

The rearrangement uses TRBV3-1 (or the pseudogene TRBV3-2) and TRBJ2-7; D call uncertain. Looked up from germline, CDR1 is LGHDT and CDR2 is YNNKEL (reference sequence). Trimming stripped 3 bases from V and 6 bases from J, with 9 bases between. The CDR3 is made up of 12 amino acids. The CDR3, as DNA: TGTGCCAGCAGCCAGCGATACGGCGAGCAGTACTTC. As protein: CASSQRYGEQYF.

The gene calls are TRBV7-9 and TRBJ1-5; D is uncertain. V was shortened by 5 bases and J by 4 bases, with 9 bases between the two germline ends. The CDR3 runs to 13 residues. CDR1 is SEHNR, CDR2 FQNEAQ, per germline (reference sequence). CDR3 coding DNA: TGTGCCAGCAGCCCCTCCGGGAATCAGCCCCAGCATTTT. Translating it yields CASSPSGNQPQHF. Supplemented by reference TRBV7-9 and TRBJ1-5, the full variable domain reads DTGVSQNPRHKITKRGQNVTFRCDPISEHNRLYWYRQTLGQGPEFLTYFQNEAQLEKSRLLSDRFSAERPKGSFSTLEIQRTEQGDSAMYLCASSPSGNQPQHFGDGTRLSIL.